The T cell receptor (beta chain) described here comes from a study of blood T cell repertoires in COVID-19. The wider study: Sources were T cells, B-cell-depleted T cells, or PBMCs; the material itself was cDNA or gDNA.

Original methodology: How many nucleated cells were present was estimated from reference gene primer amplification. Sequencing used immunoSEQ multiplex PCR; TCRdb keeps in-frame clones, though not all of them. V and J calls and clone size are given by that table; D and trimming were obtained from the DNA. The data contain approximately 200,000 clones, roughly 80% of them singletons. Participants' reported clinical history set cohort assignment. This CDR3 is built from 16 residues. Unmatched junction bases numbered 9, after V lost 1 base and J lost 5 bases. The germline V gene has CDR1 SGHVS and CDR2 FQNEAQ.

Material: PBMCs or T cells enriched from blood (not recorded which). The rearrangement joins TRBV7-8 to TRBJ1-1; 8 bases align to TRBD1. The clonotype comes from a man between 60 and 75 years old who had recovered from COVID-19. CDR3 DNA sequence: TGTGCCAGCAGCTTAGTATACAGGGGGGGGGTGACTGAAGCTTTCTTT. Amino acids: CASSLVYRGGVTEAFF.